Below, 5 T cell receptor beta chains from the same sample are listed, as sequenced in a study of T-cell reconstitution after alpha-beta-depleted transplantation in children. Library preparation (for TCRbeta) was performed with unique molecular identifiers. TCRdb re-analysed the PCR reads in MiXCR, keeping a single row per CDR3 protein. The sample has fewer than 550,000 distinct CDR3 sequences, roughly an eighth seen once; the top ten hold 11% to 15%. This specimen consisted of PBMCs, mostly from graft donor cells, obtained 180 days after TCRalphabeta/CD19-depleted stem cell transplant. Receptors were obtained from a female patient aged 2-15 years who had a stem cell transplant for aplastic anemia, so the T cells may come from the graft donor.

V is TRBV27 and J is TRBJ2-2; 12 nucleotides align to TRBD2. With 2 bases clipped from V and 2 bases from J, the junction kept 18 bases outside the gene matches. Germline CDR1 MNHEY, CDR2 SMNVEV (reference sequence). The CDR3 sequence is 22 residues long. CDR3 in DNA: TGTGCCAGCAGTTTACGAGCTTTTGGGTTGTCTAGCGGGAGGGTTAACACCGGGGAGCTGTTTTTT. This codes for CASSLRAFGLSSGRVNTGELFF.

This clonotype came up many times. The chain joins TRBV6-1 to TRBJ2-2; a possible D gene is TRBD2 (5 bases). Trimming took 6 bases from V and 4 from J, leaving 15 bases between them. Germline CDR1 MNHNS, CDR2 SASEGT. The CDR3 spans 15 residues. CDR3 DNA: TGTGCCAGCAGCCCCGGCGGGTCGCTCACCGGGGAGCTGTTTTTT. Its protein is CASSPGGSLTGELFF.

The table lists this clonotype with a few counts. The rearrangement links TRBV6-1 to TRBJ2-5; tentatively, D is TRBD2 (6 bases). Trimming removed 6 bases at V and 5 bases at J, with 16 bases between. Per germline, CDR1 MNHNS and CDR2 SASEGT. The CDR3 spans 14 residues. CDR3 in amino acids: CASRGTGAWETQYF. The CDR3 DNA follows: TGTGCCAGCAGGGGAACGGGAGCATGGGAGACCCAGTACTTC.

The CDR3 region is CSAGDLSTGGYTF. The CDR3 coding sequence is TGCAGTGCTGGGGACCTCTCGACGGGTGGCTACACCTTC. The chain combines TRBV20-1 with TRBJ1-2; possible D gene TRBD1, 5 bases. Germline V gene data show CDR1 as DFQATT and CDR2 as SNEGSKA (reference sequence). Deletions cut 5 bases from V and 7 bases from J, with 17 bases between. The CDR3 consists of 13 residues.

This clonotype has ten or more counts. CDR3 sequence (DNA): TGCAGCGTTTTCCGAGCGGGAGGGCCGGAATACTTC. It encodes CSVFRAGGPEYF. V is TRBV29-1 and J is TRBJ2-5, with 10 bases aligning to TRBD2. V shed 5 bases and J 14 bases; nucleotides not matched to a gene: 11. CDR1 and CDR2 (germline): SQVTM, ANQGSEA. The CDR3 runs 12 residues.